The subject of this entry is one TCR beta chain. This clone was seen ten or more times. The clone's antigen remains unknown. No base quality information exists; no much larger clone differs at one position. This specimen comes from a study of metastatic and nonmetastatic thyroid tumors (dated by TCRdb to the early 2020s). For the study in its entirety: The researchers compared repertoires between peripheral blood samples and tumor or nodule tissue samples from patients with malignant or benign thyroid disease. Paper-wide results and their limitations: TCR beta diversity was reported as significantly higher in malignant tumors than in benign nodules, in both blood and tumor samples.

No treatment had been received by any patient before thyroid surgery. Using T-cell receptor beta sequencing, the study looked back at clinical samples from patients collected from about 2011 to 2018. Receptor libraries were prepared by PCR. Sequencing took place on an Illumina HiSeq 4000. High-throughput sequencing was used to profile the TCR beta-chain CDR3 region of each patient. Turning to the authors' computational methods: A classifier to discriminate distant-metastatic papillary thyroid cancer patients was built from CDR3 differences across clinicopathological groups. The Shannon index was used to measure repertoire diversity, and the Morisita-Horn index was used to measure how similar tumor and blood repertoires were. TCRdb passed the public sequencing reads through fastp at Q25 and MiXCR, retaining productive beta sequences. In this record, the V and J calls reflect TCRdb's handling and not the investigators' own analysis. In all, the sample holds 70,000 or so clones, and 11% to 15% of those were seen once. The ten largest clones take up about 6.5% of the sample.

The TCR sequence derives from a male donor with papillary thyroid cancer or a benign thyroid nodule (not recorded which). Some clones in this sample may be carry-over from other donors' samples. Specimen: blood.

The nucleotide sequence is given as TGTGCCAGCAGTGGCGGCGGCGAGCAGTACGTC. This sequence encodes CASSGGGEQYV. Rearrangement joined TRBV27 to TRBJ2-7; the D gene assignment is ambiguous. At the junction V is shortened by 5 bases and J by 6 bases, with 8 bases in between. Sequences MNHEY (CDR1) and SMNVEV (CDR2) are obtained from the germline V gene (reference sequence). The CDR3 starts with the cysteine, ends with the valine, and has 11 residues. The CDR3 DNA has 33 bases and is translated from base 1.